The sample holds a few counts of the clone carrying this T cell receptor (beta chain). As originally analysed: Counts of nucleated cells, estimated from reference gene primer amplification, were obtained. Clones were sequenced by immunoSEQ multiplex PCR, and TCRdb holds only the in-frame ones, with some missing. For V, J and clone size, that table is used; D and trimming come from the DNA. This sample has tens of thousands of clones; approximately 80% occur once, and the top ten carry about 15%. This sample stems from a study of blood T cell repertoires in COVID-19. Study background: Sites in the United States, Italy and Spain provided acute and convalescent COVID-19 samples. PBMCs, B-cell-depleted T cells, or T cells provided the cDNA or gDNA that made up the material.

The junction had 7 bases not matched to a gene; V was cut back by 0 bases and J by 7 bases. The CDR3 has 14 residues. Germline assignment: CDR1 SGDLS and CDR2 YYNGEE. The clonotype comes from a human donor with active or convalescent COVID-19. The donor label of this sample is uncertain. The chain has TRBV9 and TRBJ2-7; 7 bases map to TRBD2. Sequencing input: peripheral blood. The CDR3 protein is CASSVAGMGGEQYF. CDR3 nucleotide sequence: TGTGCCAGCAGCGTAGCCGGAATGGGGGGGGAGCAGTACTTC.